Below are 6 T cell receptor beta chains sequenced from a single sample in a study of cytomegalovirus exposure and HLA in healthy donors. The PCR was carried out with 60 Vbeta primers and 13 Jbeta primers. The protocol was immunoSEQ multiplex PCR, while the TCRdb copy is restricted to in-frame clones and leaves out a portion. The sample's table shows 100,000 to 150,000 clones. Sequenced material: PBMCs. These receptors originate from a woman aged 40 to 50 in good health and CMV-seropositive.

This chain connects TRBV6-6 to TRBJ1-4; D gene ambiguous. This CDR3 comprises 14 residues. The germline CDR1 and CDR2 sequences are MNHNY and SVGAGI (reference sequence). V was clipped by 2 bases and J by 2 bases, with 6 bases between them. CDR3 in amino acids: CASSYGQTNEKLFF. DNA for the CDR3: TGTGCCAGCAGTTACGGGCAGACTAATGAAAAACTGTTTTTT.

The chain carries TRBV2 and TRBJ1-4; 10 positions match TRBD1. Germline V gives CDR1 SNHLY, CDR2 FYNNEI. After removal of 8 bases from V and 5 bases from J, the junction contained 5 bases not matched to a gene. The CDR3 spans 14 residues. CDR3 sequence (DNA): TGTGCCAGCGGGACAGGGGAAGCGAATGAAAAACTGTTTTTT. This translates into CASGTGEANEKLFF.

The V call is TRBV30, the J call TRBJ2-1, with 10 bases fitting TRBD1. After removal of 6 bases from V and 5 bases from J, the junction contained 4 bases not matched to a gene. Germline values: CDR1 GTSNPN, CDR2 SVGIG (reference sequence). This CDR3 is 13 amino acids long. The CDR3 here is CACGQGGHNEQFF. The CDR3 DNA is TGTGCCTGCGGACAGGGGGGACACAATGAGCAGTTCTTC.

V gene TRBV15 combines with J gene TRBJ2-6, with D possibly matching TRBD1 (6 bases). The CDR3 contains 18 residues. CDR1 and CDR2 from the germline V gene are LNHNV and YYDKDF (reference sequence). V gave up 4 bases and J gave up 2 bases, with 18 bases separating them. The CDR3 DNA sequence: TGTGCCACCAGCACCAGTGGATTGACAGGCGCTGGGGCCAACGTCCTGACTTTC. Encoded protein: CATSTSGLTGAGANVLTF. The complete variable domain, with remaining parts taken from reference TRBV15 and TRBJ2-6, reads DAMVIQNPRYQVTQFGKPVTLSCSQTLNHNVMYWYQQKSSQAPKLLFHYYDKDFNNEADTPDNFQSRRPNTSFCFLDIRSPGLGDTAMYLCATSTSGLTGAGANVLTFGAGSRLTVL.

The rearrangement links TRBV5-1 to TRBJ2-2, with 15 bases that match TRBD2. V lost 2 bases to trimming and J lost 4 bases; unmatched junction nucleotides: 9. The germline V gene encodes CDR1 SGHRS and CDR2 YFSETQ. This CDR3 is 19 amino acids long. CDR3 DNA: TGCGCCAGCAGCTTTTTTTGGACTAGCGGGAGGGCCGGCACCGGGGAGCTGTTTTTT. Translated: CASSFFWTSGRAGTGELFF.

The rearrangement links TRBV6-5 to TRBJ2-5; the match to TRBD1 covers 11 bases. This CDR3 contains 15 residues. Trimming took 6 bases from V and 4 from J; bases not matched to a gene: 7. CDR1 is MNHEY and CDR2 is SVGAGI in the germline V gene. The CDR3 DNA follows: TGTGCCAGCAGCACGGACAGGGGGCACGGAGAGACCCAGTACTTC. This codes for CASSTDRGHGETQYF.